The source of this T cell receptor beta chain is a study of response to subunit inactivated influenza vaccine listed by TCRdb under 2018. With respect to the entire study: The study used deep quantitative T cell receptor repertoire profiling to track responses to a trivalent subunit inactivated influenza vaccine. The study at large found these results: It was suggested by the authors that each seasonal influenza vaccination may recruit only a limited number of new T cells.

There are a few counts of this clonotype. Its target antigen remains unknown. Per-nucleotide qualities are absent, and no much larger clonotype sits a single base away. Receptors were amplified or captured by RT-PCR. TCRdb names Illumina HiSeq 2500 as the instrument used. TCRdb trimmed public reads at Q25 via fastp, called clones via MiXCR and kept in-frame beta chains. Duplicate CDR3 protein sequences are folded into a single record with the most common DNA and genes. Recorded for this sample are hundreds of thousands of distinct CDR3 sequences; about 18% of them occurred a single time. The top ten clones comprise roughly a tenth of the sample. The sequenced sample was PBMCs from blood, obtained approximately 5 days after vaccination. This TCR was sampled from a man aged 45-65 years who received an inactivated influenza vaccine. Donor details come from another sample of the same person, matched by shared clones.

At the DNA level, the sequence is TGTGCCAGCAGCTTAGAGGGACAGGGAGCCCAGTACTTC. This yields the protein CASSLEGQGAQYF. In this chain, TRBV7-2 is recombined with TRBJ2-5; 9 central bases correspond to TRBD1. The CDR3 contains 13 residues, cysteine and phenylalanine counted. Of the read, only the CDR3 DNA is kept; its 39 bases are in frame from base 1. The germline V gene provides CDR1 SGHTA and CDR2 FQGNSA. V is cut back by 1 base and J by 9 bases, with 3 bases in the junction unmatched. The full variable domain, with segments outside the CDR3 supplied by the reference TRBV7-2 and TRBJ2-5 proteins, appears as GAGVSQSPSNKVTEKGKDVELRCDPISGHTALYWYRQSLGQGLEFLIYFQGNSAPDKSGLPSDRFSAERTGGSVSTLTIQRTQQEDSAVYLCASSLEGQGAQYFGPGTRLLVL.